This T cell receptor (beta chain) was sequenced during a study of beta chain features in type 1 diabetes. General study findings and limits: Among patients, naive, central memory and Treg TCRB repertoires appeared more similar than among healthy donors.

The entirety of the isolated RNA underwent reverse transcription, so expressed TCRB transcripts were sequenced. About 4 million reads was the average for naive, central memory and regulatory T cell samples. Clones were read by immunoSEQ multiplex PCR, and TCRdb kept only the in-frame ones, dropping some. The data show around 250,000 clones, 11% to 15% seen once. As concerns this clone: The target antigen is unknown.

Trimming took off 6 bases at V and 0 bases at J, with 18 bases between the two ends. CDR1 and CDR2 (germline): LNHDA, SQIVND (reference sequence). The CDR3 length is 18 residues. The V gene is TRBV19, the J gene TRBJ2-6; weak D call: TRBD2 (6 bases). The receptor was isolated from a woman in her thirties or forties in good health. Sample: naive CD4+ T cells from blood. The CDR3: CASRRRAAEVSGANVLTF. The DNA for the CDR3 is TGTGCCAGTAGGAGGAGGGCAGCCGAAGTCTCTGGGGCCAACGTCCTGACTTTC.